The clone carrying this T cell receptor (beta chain) turned up a few times. The data belong to a study of T cells after yellow fever vaccination. Looked up from germline, CDR1 is WSHSY and CDR2 is SAAADI. The CDR3 spans 13 residues. Between the trimmed V and J ends, which lost 0 bases and 2 bases, there was a span of 5 bases. TCRdb fed the 5' RACE reads into MiXCR, producing one record per CDR3 protein. Of 180,000 or so distinct CDR3 sequences listed, approximately 9.9% are singletons. Sample: CD8+ T cells sorted from PBMCs, taken 15 days after the yellow fever booster vaccination. The sequence was collected from a man between 18 and 29 years old who received the YFV17D yellow fever vaccine. This rearrangement joins TRBV10-2 to TRBJ2-7, with D unresolved. In DNA form, the CDR3 reads TGCGCCAGCAGTGAGTCTAGGACCTACGAGCAGTACGTC. It translates to CASSESRTYEQYV.